This T cell receptor beta chain derives from a study of blood T cell repertoires in COVID-19. Study context: PBMCs, B-cell-depleted T cells, or T cells provided the cDNA or gDNA that made up the material.

Libraries were prepared by immunoSEQ multiplex PCR; TCRdb keeps only in-frame clonotypes and omits some of them. The table includes a few hundred thousand clones, more than 75% detected once. Participants reported their clinical history, and cohort assignment relied on those reports. V was clipped by 2 bases and J by 1 base; unmatched bases: 15. Germline V gene sequence: CDR1 SGHTS, CDR2 YDEGEE. The length of the CDR3 is 20 residues. Specimen: PBMCs or T cells enriched from blood (not recorded which). The TCR originated in a woman in her twenties or thirties who had recovered from COVID-19. This chain joins TRBV5-8 and TRBJ2-6; TRBD2 agrees at 7 bases. The CDR3 protein is CASSFPGRGNQISGANVLTF. The CDR3 DNA reads TGTGCCAGCAGCTTCCCTGGGCGGGGGAACCAAATATCTGGGGCCAACGTCCTGACTTTC.